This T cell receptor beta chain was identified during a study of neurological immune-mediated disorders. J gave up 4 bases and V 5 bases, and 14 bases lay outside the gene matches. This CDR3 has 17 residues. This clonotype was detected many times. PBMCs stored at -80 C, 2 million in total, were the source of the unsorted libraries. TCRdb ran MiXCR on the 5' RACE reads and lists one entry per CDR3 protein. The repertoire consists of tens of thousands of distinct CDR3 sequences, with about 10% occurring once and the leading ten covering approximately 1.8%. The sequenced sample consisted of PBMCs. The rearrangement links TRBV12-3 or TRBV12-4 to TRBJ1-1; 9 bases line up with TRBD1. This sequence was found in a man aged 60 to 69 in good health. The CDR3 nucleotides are TGTGCCAGCAGTGTAATGGGACAGGGAGCTAGGGGCACTGAAGCTTTCTTT. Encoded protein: CASSVMGQGARGTEAFF.